These T cell receptor beta chains were read from a single sample in a study of cytomegalovirus exposure and HLA in healthy donors. The assay was immunoSEQ multiplex PCR, and TCRdb's table has in-frame clones only and misses some. The repertoire holds some 120,000 clones, with 78% as singletons. The material sequenced was PBMCs. Source of these receptors: a woman between 35 and 50 years old in good health and CMV-seronegative. Both conserved end residues are trimmed from each CDR3. The order of the fields is J gene, V gene, D gene, CDR3 protein. A D gene is named only where the DNA matches it firmly.

TRBJ2-6,TRBV4-2,.,ASSQLLRGAGANGLT
TRBJ2-2,TRBV15,TRBD2,ATSGLAGRSGELF
TRBJ2-1,TRBV9,TRBD2,ASSVAVAGGPWNEQF
TRBJ2-4,TRBV28,TRBD2,ASSPMRLAGGFDNGKNIQY
TRBJ2-1,TRBV7-2,TRBD2,ASSLSATSGYNEQF
TRBJ1-4,TRBV4-2,.,ASSQDQGTMKEKLF
TRBJ1-2,TRBV6-5,.,ASGILGAPGYT
TRBJ2-3,TRBV27,.,ASRFAFGRGTDTQY
TRBJ2-1,TRBV5-8,.,ASSFLAQLNNEQF
TRBJ2-1,TRBV4-2,TRBD2,ASSYRSGRRDNEQF
TRBJ2-3,TRBV27,.,ASSLNYLPYTDTQY
TRBJ2-4,TRBV28,.,ASSSDSGILAKNIQY
TRBJ2-3,TRBV7-3,TRBD2,ASSLGLAGGPRTDTQY
TRBJ2-1,TRBV4-3,.,ASSQEGTRVGYNEQF
TRBJ2-3,TRBV2,.,ASSSRQADTQY
TRBJ2-5,TRBV6-5,.,ASRRLAHQETQY
TRBJ2-5,TRBV28,.,ASSSPGQRRETQY
TRBJ1-2,TRBV5-3,TRBD1,ASNQQGALDGYT
TRBJ2-7,TRBV5-1,TRBD1,ASRVWWTGPYEQY
TRBJ1-2,TRBV2,.,ASSGSRVNYGYT
TRBJ1-1,TRBV5-1,.,ASSLELSGGAPTEAF
TRBJ1-1,TRBV7-9,TRBD1,ASSPRTGLNTEAF
TRBJ2-1,TRBV29-1,TRBD1,SVGGQGGNEQF
TRBJ1-1,TRBV27,.,ASSLYRVRENTEAF
TRBJ1-2,TRBV7-2,TRBD1,ASSTTGSGYT
TRBJ2-7,TRBV5-1,.,ASSSSTGPDEQY
TRBJ1-1,TRBV5-6,TRBD1,ASSLAVRTGGQDTEAF
TRBJ1-2,TRBV2,.,ARETGLNYGYT
TRBJ2-7,TRBV11-2,TRBD2,ASSHGSGMEQY
TRBJ1-1,TRBV28,.,ASRRGGARAF
TRBJ1-1,TRBV28,.,ASSLGGPPNTEAF
TRBJ2-7,TRBV7-9,TRBD2,ASSAPSSGDEQY
TRBJ2-3,TRBV5-1,.,ASSFEGGGVTDTQY
TRBJ1-1,TRBV7-6,TRBD1,ASSYNRGRLNTEAF
TRBJ1-1,TRBV10-3,TRBD1,AITTGQGGTEAF
TRBJ2-7,TRBV5-1,TRBD1,ASSQWTGGGYEQY
TRBJ1-1,TRBV2,.,ASSEGQGWTEAF
TRBJ1-5,TRBV28,.,ASSFGGSWQPQH
TRBJ1-2,TRBV11-2,.,ASSLESAGLST
TRBJ2-2,TRBV27,.,ASSAGIKNTGELF
TRBJ2-1,TRBV18,.,ASSPQHMAGPHLNEQF
TRBJ2-3,TRBV18,.,ASSPPVARGTDTQY
TRBJ2-1,TRBV5-1,TRBD2,ASSPGLAEANEQF
TRBJ1-2,TRBV18,.,ASSPPSINGNYGYT
TRBJ2-2,TRBV9,.,ASSATTNTGELF
TRBJ1-6,TRBV10-3,.,ATRDDRTGNSPLH